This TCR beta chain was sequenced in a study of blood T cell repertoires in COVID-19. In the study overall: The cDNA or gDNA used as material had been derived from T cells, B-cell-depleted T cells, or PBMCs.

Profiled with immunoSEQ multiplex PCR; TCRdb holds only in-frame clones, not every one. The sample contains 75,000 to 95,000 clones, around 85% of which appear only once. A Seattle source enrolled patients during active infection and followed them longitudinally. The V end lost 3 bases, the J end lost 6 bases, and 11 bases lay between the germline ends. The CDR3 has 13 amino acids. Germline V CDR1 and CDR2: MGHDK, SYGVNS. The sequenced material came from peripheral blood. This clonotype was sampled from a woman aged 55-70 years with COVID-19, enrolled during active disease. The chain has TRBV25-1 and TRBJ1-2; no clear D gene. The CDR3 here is CASSDSRADGYTF. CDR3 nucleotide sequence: TGTGCCAGCAGTGATAGCCGAGCGGATGGCTACACCTTC.